Shown below are 14 T cell receptor beta chains from a single sample sequenced in a study of human T cells and chemical hapten exposure. TCRdb called the RACE reads again in MiXCR, with one record for every CDR3 protein. The sample has approximately 88,000 distinct CDR3 sequences; about an eighth are singletons. Documented time point: patch test 3, about 24 weeks after DPC sensitization. Treatment denoted: therapeutic diphenylcyclopropenone sensitization with weekly scalp DPC. The sequencing here drew on whole blood, taken in connection with sensitization to the hapten diphenylcyclopropenone (DPC). Every receptor here comes from a woman aged 50 to 60 with alopecia areata. Some clones in this sample may be carry-over from other donors' samples.

This clonotype showed up just a few times. The rearrangement joins TRBV3-1 to TRBJ2-4, with 9 bases that match TRBD1. The trim removed 3 bases at V and 7 bases at J, leaving 4 bases unmatched. The CDR3 consists of 14 residues. Germline CDR1 reads LGHDT; CDR2 reads YNNKEL (reference sequence). The CDR3 is CASSHHRGQNIQYF. In DNA, the CDR3 is TGTGCCAGCAGCCACCACAGGGGGCAGAACATTCAGTACTTC.

This clonotype has a count of ten or more. V and J are TRBV5-1 and TRBJ2-1; TRBD1 is a possible D gene (5 bases). The CDR3 runs to 15 residues. V was clipped by 4 bases and J by 1 base, with 12 bases between them. Germline V gene sequence: CDR1 SGHRS, CDR2 YFSETQ. DNA of the CDR3: TGCGCCAGCAGCCCAGGACAAACGTCCTACAATGAGCAGTTCTTC. Residues: CASSPGQTSYNEQFF.

This chain joins TRBV20-1 and TRBJ2-3, with no clear D. Germline values: CDR1 DFQATT, CDR2 SNEGSKA (reference sequence). This CDR3 spans 12 amino acids. Trimming removed 3 bases from V and 5 bases from J, with 9 bases in between. In DNA form, the CDR3 reads TGCAGTGCTAGGAAAGGCAGAGATACGCAGTATTTT. Its translation is CSARKGRDTQYF.

The sample holds many counts of this clonotype. DNA for the CDR3: TGTGCCAGCAGGTTCCCTTTCTCTGGGGCCAACGTCCTGACTTTC. Protein sequence: CASRFPFSGANVLTF. The chain recombines TRBV7-6 with TRBJ2-6; no clear D gene. The CDR3 is 15 amino acids. With 6 bases removed from V and 0 bases from J, the gap between germline ends came to 9 bases. CDR1 SGHVS and CDR2 FNYEAQ come from the germline V gene.

This clonotype was seen more than once but under ten times. The chain couples TRBV10-3 to TRBJ2-2, with 8 bases fitting TRBD1. This CDR3 has 15 amino acids. CDR1 is ENHRY and CDR2 is SYGVKD in the germline V gene. V trimming: 8 bases; J trimming: 1 base; junction bases outside the gene matches: 6. The CDR3 DNA follows: TGTGCCATCGGCCGGGGGACAGGGAACACCGGGGAGCTGTTTTTT. Translating gives CAIGRGTGNTGELFF.

This clonotype came up many times. The J gene is TRBJ2-1, the V gene TRBV27; D possibly corresponds to TRBD2 (6 bases). CDR1 is MNHEY and CDR2 is SMNVEV in the germline V gene (reference sequence). V gave up 5 bases and J gave up 8 bases, with 22 bases separating them. The CDR3 loop spans 16 amino acids. CDR3: CASSAFGGGPWHEQFF. The DNA of the CDR3 is TGTGCCAGCAGTGCCTTCGGAGGAGGGCCGTGGCATGAGCAGTTCTTC.

There are a few counts of this clonotype. This chain links TRBV6-5 with TRBJ2-7; unclear D gene. CDR1 is MNHEY and CDR2 is SVGAGI in the germline V gene. This CDR3 comprises 15 residues. Trimming took off 6 bases at V and 2 bases at J, with 17 bases between the two ends. The chain's CDR3 is CASSLSGRGPYEQYF. The CDR3, as DNA: TGTGCCAGCAGCCTCTCGGGCAGAGGCCCCTACGAGCAGTACTTC.

This clonotype occurred once. The V call is TRBV2, the J call TRBJ2-3; D may be TRBD2 (6 bases). Germline V gene data show CDR1 as SNHLY and CDR2 as FYNNEI. There are 14 residues in the CDR3. V dropped 5 bases and J dropped 2 bases, with 11 bases sitting between them. The DNA for the CDR3 is TGTGCCAGCAGTTCAAGGACTAACACAGATACGCAGTATTTT. It codes for CASSSRTNTDTQYF.

The V call is TRBV11-2, the J call TRBJ2-3, with D tentatively TRBD2 (6 bases). Germline V gene data show CDR1 as SGHAT and CDR2 as FQNNGV. This CDR3 has 16 residues. Trimming pared 1 base from V and 3 bases from J, leaving 14 bases between. Here the CDR3 DNA reads TGTGCCAGCAGCTTAGTCCGGGGGAGAGAGACAGATACGCAGTATTTT. Amino acid sequence: CASSLVRGRETDTQYF.

This clonotype was counted many times. The chain combines TRBV20-1 with TRBJ1-1, with 11 bases lining up with TRBD1. V lost 6 bases to trimming and J lost 8 bases; unmatched junction nucleotides: 14. CDR1 and CDR2 (germline): DFQATT, SNEGSKA (reference sequence). The CDR3 length is 15 residues. CDR3: CSAPGQGAKRGEAFF. The DNA for the CDR3 is TGCAGTGCCCCCGGACAGGGGGCGAAAAGGGGGGAAGCTTTCTTT.

This clonotype was recorded many times. The chain combines TRBV5-1 with TRBJ2-1; D unclear. The CDR3 has 16 residues. Germline-derived CDR1 and CDR2 are SGHRS and YFSETQ. Trimming left V 9 bases short and J 0 bases short, with 19 bases between. This chain's CDR3 is CATSGGGKTSYNEQFF. CDR3 DNA sequence: TGCGCCACGTCGGGTGGCGGTAAGACCTCCTACAATGAGCAGTTCTTC.

This clonotype came up many times. The DNA for the CDR3 is TGTGCCAGCAGCCAAGATTCCCGACTAAATCAGCCCCAGCATTTT. Protein sequence: CASSQDSRLNQPQHF. J is TRBJ1-5 and V is TRBV3-1; D gene uncertain. The germline CDR1 and CDR2 sequences are LGHDT and YNNKEL (reference sequence). V lost 0 bases and J 4 bases, leaving 10 bases between the germline ends. The CDR3 length is 15 residues.

This clonotype occurred a few times. The rearrangement joins TRBV3-1 to TRBJ2-3; 7 bases are a match to TRBD2. CDR1 is LGHDT, CDR2 YNNKEL, per germline (reference sequence). The length of the CDR3 is 12 residues. V dropped 4 bases and J dropped 5; count of bases not matched to a gene: 0. DNA of the CDR3: TGTGCCAGCAGCCGCGGGGGAGATACGCAGTATTTT. Translating it yields CASSRGGDTQYF.

The genes are TRBV7-2 and TRBJ2-3, with D maybe TRBD2 (6 bases). The CDR3 has 15 amino acids. Trimming left V 1 base short and J 4 bases short, with 12 bases between. Looked up from germline, CDR1 is SGHTA and CDR2 is FQGNSA. The CDR3, as DNA: TGTGCCAGCAGCTTAGTAGCGGTGGGGTCAGATACGCAGTATTTT. This translates into CASSLVAVGSDTQYF. The variable domain in full, completed from reference TRBV7-2 and TRBJ2-3, reads GAGVSQSPSNKVTEKGKDVELRCDPISGHTALYWYRQSLGQGLEFLIYFQGNSAPDKSGLPSDRFSAERTGGSVSTLTIQRTQQEDSAVYLCASSLVAVGSDTQYFGPGTRLTVL.